This TCR beta chain was recovered during a study of blood T cells in healthy people across ages. CDR1 is SNHLY and CDR2 is FYNNEI in the germline V gene. The length of the CDR3 is 13 residues. J was trimmed by 1 base and V by 8 bases; bases with no gene match: 2. A sample-barcoded 5' primer and a J-beta primer mix were used in a second PCR of roughly 6 to 12 cycles. Any given sample supplied a minimum of 3 million CDR3-containing paired-end reads. MiXCR, run by TCRdb on the 5' RACE reads, gives a single entry per CDR3 protein. The table includes roughly 410,000 distinct CDR3 sequences, 52% detected once. This clonotype was counted a few times.

V usage is TRBV2 and J usage is TRBJ2-1; 7 bases line up with TRBD1. The TCR sequence derives from a man aged 60-69 years in good health. Sequenced material: blood. CDR3 in DNA: TGTGCCAGCCGACAGGGATCCTACAATGAGCAGTTCTTC. The encoded protein is CASRQGSYNEQFF.